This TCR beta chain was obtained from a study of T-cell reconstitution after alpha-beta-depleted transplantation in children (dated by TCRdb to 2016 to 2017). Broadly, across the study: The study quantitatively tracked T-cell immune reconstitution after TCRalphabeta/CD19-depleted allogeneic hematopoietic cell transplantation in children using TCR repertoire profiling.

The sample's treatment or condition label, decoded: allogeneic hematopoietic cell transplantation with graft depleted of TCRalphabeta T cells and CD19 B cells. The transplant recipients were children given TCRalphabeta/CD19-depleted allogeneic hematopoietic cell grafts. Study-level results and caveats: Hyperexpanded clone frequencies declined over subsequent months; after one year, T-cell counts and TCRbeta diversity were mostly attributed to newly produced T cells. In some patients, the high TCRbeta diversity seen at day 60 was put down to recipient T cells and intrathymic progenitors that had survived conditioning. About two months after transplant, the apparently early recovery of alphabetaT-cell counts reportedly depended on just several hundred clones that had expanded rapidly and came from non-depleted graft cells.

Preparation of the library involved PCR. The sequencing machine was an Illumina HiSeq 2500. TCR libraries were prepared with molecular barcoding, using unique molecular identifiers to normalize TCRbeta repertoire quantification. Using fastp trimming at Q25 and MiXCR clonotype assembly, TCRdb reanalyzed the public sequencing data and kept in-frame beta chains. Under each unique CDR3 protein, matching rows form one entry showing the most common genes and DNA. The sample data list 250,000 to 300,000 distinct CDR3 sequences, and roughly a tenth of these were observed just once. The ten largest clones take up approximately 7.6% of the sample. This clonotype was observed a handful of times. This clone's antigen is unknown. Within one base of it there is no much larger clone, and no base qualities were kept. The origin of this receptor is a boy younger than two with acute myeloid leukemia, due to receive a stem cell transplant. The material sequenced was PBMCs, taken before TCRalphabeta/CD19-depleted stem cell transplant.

CDR3 sequence: CASSRGLAGGSYNEQFF. The nucleotide sequence is TGCGCCAGCAGCCGGGGACTAGCGGGGGGTTCCTACAATGAGCAGTTCTTC. The sequence is built from TRBV5-1 and TRBJ2-1, with TRBD2 identical over 15 junction bases. CDR1 and CDR2, looked up from the germline V gene, are SGHRS and YFSETQ. Ends trimmed: V by 4 bases, J by 1 base; bases unmatched to a gene: 3. The CDR3 runs 17 residues from the cysteine to the phenylalanine. Only CDR3 DNA is held: 51 bases, read in frame from base 1.